The sequence of this T cell receptor beta chain was determined in a study of T cell responses to AZD1222 COVID-19 vaccine. Study-wide context: Doses given second, at about 4 or about 12 weeks, were pooled.

Generated by immunoSEQ multiplex PCR, the TCRdb table keeps only in-frame clones and is missing some. The sample records about 180,000 clones, 87% being singletons. CDR3 size: 14 residues. V gave up 4 bases and J gave up 7 bases, with 15 bases separating them. Germline values: CDR1 SGHKS, CDR2 YYEKEE (reference sequence). Regarding this clone: The antigen remains undetermined.

Study-wide points: Per reports, nearly half of all spike-specific TCRs target regions that are unmutated in variants.

This rearrangement joins TRBV5-5 to TRBJ1-5; D is perhaps TRBD1 (5 bases). The receptor's source is an adult in good health. Sequenced material: peripheral blood, taken on day 0 of AZD1222 vaccination. CDR3 sequence: CASSRDGTRQPQHF. The CDR3 DNA follows: TGTGCCAGCAGCCGGGACGGAACGCGACAGCCCCAGCATTTT.